A selection of T cell receptor beta chains follows, all from one sample in a study of shared clonotypes between healthy human individuals. Profiled with immunoSEQ multiplex PCR; TCRdb holds only in-frame clones, not every one. This table has about 820,000 clones, around 92% appearing once. Sequencing was performed on naive CD8+ T cells sorted from blood. Receptors were obtained from a man younger than 40 in good health. The conserved cysteine and the conserved F or W are not part of the CDR3 here. Expanded clones get a size class; other rows say once, few or many, or leave the size out.

TRBJ1-2 . TRBV28 14 ASSDRVSGGFWGYT
TRBJ2-1 once TRBV9 11 ASSDGGVGEQF
TRBJ2-7 . TRBV14 15 ASSRGRGRSRTYEQY
TRBJ1-2 . TRBV27 11 ANYGGAPYGYT
TRBJ1-5 . TRBV6-5 12 ASSPWGGNQPQH
TRBJ2-6 . TRBV4-2 14 ASSQDYPVGANVLT
TRBJ2-1 . TRBV5-1 11 ASSSTTHNEQF
TRBJ1-4 once TRBV6-1 9 ASREREKLF
TRBJ2-2 . TRBV7-9 13 ASSSLFAGAGELF
TRBJ1-5 . TRBV28 12 ASSLGQGNQPQH
TRBJ2-2 . TRBV19 13 ASTDGGTSNGELF
TRBJ2-7 . TRBV5-8 12 ASSLAGGPHEQY
TRBJ2-6 . TRBV27 13 ASGDGFSGANVLT